These 8 T cell receptor beta chains were sequenced from one sample in a study of T cells in Graves' hyperthyroidism and ophthalmopathy. Amplified TCR beta CDR3 regions came from RNA transcripts. During a first-round RT-PCR of the TCR CDR3, the HTBI primer set was used. Using its own MiXCR run on the multiplex PCR reads, TCRdb lists one record per CDR3 protein. The table shows about 620,000 distinct CDR3 sequences, with about a sixth occurring only once. The sample taken for sequencing was blood. These receptors were obtained from a woman in her 30s with Graves' hyperthyroidism.

At least ten counts were recorded for this clonotype. This chain links TRBV12-3 or TRBV12-4 with TRBJ2-1; 15 bases are shared with TRBD2. V was clipped by 4 bases and J by 14 bases; unmatched bases: 6. The CDR3 totals 14 residues. CDR3 residues: CASSWTSGRAPEFF. The CDR3 DNA follows: TGTGCCAGCAGTTGGACTAGCGGGAGGGCCCCCGAGTTCTTC.

The table lists this clonotype with many counts. The genes are TRBV12-3 or TRBV12-4 and TRBJ1-1, with no clear D. This CDR3 is 11 amino acids long. V shed 3 bases and J shed 8 bases, with 7 bases lying between them. The DNA of the CDR3 is TGTGCCAGCAGTTTCCTGGCGGAAGCTTTCTTT. Translation: CASSFLAEAFF.

This clonotype was detected many times. The gene calls are TRBV9 and TRBJ2-2; D is undetermined. V lost 0 bases and J 0 bases, leaving 6 bases between the germline ends. Germline values: CDR1 SGDLS, CDR2 YYNGEE. This CDR3 contains 15 residues. The CDR3 loop reads CASSVAGSNTGELFF. The CDR3 nucleotides read TGTGCCAGCAGCGTAGCAGGCTCGAACACCGGGGAGCTGTTTTTT.

In its sample, this clonotype was seen a few times. The chain uses TRBV7-2 and TRBJ2-3, with 8 bases fitting TRBD2. This CDR3 is 14 amino acids long. Trimming cost V 6 bases and J 7 bases; bases outside gene matches: 9. Germline CDR1 SGHTA, CDR2 FQGNSA. This chain's CDR3 is CASSPNSGANTQYF. DNA for the CDR3: TGTGCCAGCAGTCCAAATAGCGGGGCGAATACGCAGTATTTT.

This clonotype showed up many times. The chain combines TRBV11-3 with TRBJ2-3, with TRBD2 matching over 11 bases. The CDR3 consists of 16 residues. Germline trimming cut 5 bases from V and 0 bases from J; bases unmatched to any gene: 4. The germline V gene encodes CDR1 SGHNT and CDR2 YENEEA. The CDR3 region is CASSHRTSGSTDTQYF. CDR3 DNA: TGTGCCAGCAGCCATCGGACTAGCGGGAGCACAGATACGCAGTATTTT. The whole variable domain, remainder taken from reference TRBV11-3 and TRBJ2-3, is EAGVVQSPRYKIIEKKQPVAFWCNPISGHNTLYWYLQNLGQGPELLIRYENEEAVDDSQLPKDRFSAERLKGVDSTLKIQPAELGDSAVYLCASSHRTSGSTDTQYFGPGTRLTVL.

This clonotype has just a few counts. This rearrangement joins TRBV6-2 or TRBV6-3 to TRBJ2-3, with TRBD1 identical over 8 bases. The CDR3 consists of 15 residues. The ends lost 2 bases at V and 1 base at J; junction bases unmatched: 2. Looked up from germline, CDR1 is MNHEY and CDR2 is SVGEGT. The CDR3 bases are TGTGCCAGCAGTTACCAGGACAGGGGCACAGATACGCAGTATTTT. It translates to CASSYQDRGTDTQYF.

This clonotype has a count of ten or more. V and J are TRBV6-1 and TRBJ2-7; 10 bases fit TRBD1. Trimming removed 5 bases from V and 4 bases from J; junction bases left unmatched: 8. Germline V gene sequence: CDR1 MNHNS, CDR2 SASEGT. There are 15 residues in the CDR3. Here the CDR3 reads CASSYEGQGKYEQYF. In DNA form, the CDR3 reads TGTGCCAGCAGTTACGAGGGACAGGGGAAATACGAGCAGTACTTC.

This clonotype was recorded at least ten times. The rearrangement links TRBV7-9 to TRBJ2-5; possible D gene TRBD1, 6 bases. This CDR3 contains 15 residues. V was cut by 1 base and J by 2 bases, with 11 bases left in between. CDR1 SEHNR and CDR2 FQNEAQ come from the germline V gene (reference sequence). The CDR3 DNA sequence: TGTGCCAGCAGCTTAGGGACAGCTCGTCAAGAGACCCAGTACTTC. Protein sequence: CASSLGTARQETQYF.